The rows below give T cell receptor beta chains drawn from one sample of a study of control samples from healthy donors and cancer patients. The data were produced by immunoSEQ multiplex PCR, yet TCRdb's version contains in-frame clones alone and is incomplete. The data hold 100,000 to 150,000 clones, with around 93% observed a single time. Sequenced: PBMCs. These receptors all stem from a man between 50 and 59 years old with head and neck cancer. Each CDR3 is given with its conserved first and last residue. Each record gives: clone size, V gene, D gene, J gene, CDR3 DNA, CDR3 protein. A D gene is named only where the DNA matches it firmly. Some rows have no size entry. The others give once, few or many, or a class for an expanded clone.

.	TRBV6-5	.	TRBJ1-5	TGTGCCAGCACCAAAGTGGGTAGTAGGCCCCAGCATTTT	CASTKVGSRPQHF
.	TRBV5-1	.	TRBJ2-7	TGCGCCAGCAGCTTGGAAGGCACTCTAGGCGAGCAGTACTTC	CASSLEGTLGEQYF
.	TRBV5-6	.	TRBJ1-1	TGTGCCAGCAGCTATACAGCCAACACTGAAGCTTTCTTT	CASSYTANTEAFF
.	TRBV7-9	TRBD1	TRBJ1-5	TGTGCCAGCAGCTTAGGGCTTCACAGGGGCGAAGGTCAGCCCCAGCATTTT	CASSLGLHRGEGQPQHF
.	TRBV19	.	TRBJ1-5	TGTGCCAGTAGTATTCGGGCCCGAGGGGACAATCAGCCCCAGCATTTT	CASSIRARGDNQPQHF
.	TRBV2	TRBD1	TRBJ1-1	TGTGCCAGCAGCTGGGCAGGGGGCCGTATGAACACTGAAGCTTTCTTT	CASSWAGGRMNTEAFF
.	TRBV12-3/TRBV12-4	.	TRBJ2-2	TGTGCCAGCAGTTTTATCGGCACCGGGGAGCTGTTTTTT	CASSFIGTGELFF
.	TRBV6-5	.	TRBJ2-3	TGTGCCAGCAGGCCTGGATCGGGGGATACGCAGTATTTT	CASRPGSGDTQYF
.	TRBV2	.	TRBJ1-1	TGTGCCAGCAGGCGGTCTCCAGGCCGCAACACTGAAGCTTTCTTT	CASRRSPGRNTEAFF
.	TRBV7-9	.	TRBJ2-7	TGTGCCAGCAGCTTACGGGGATACCCCTACGAGCAGTACTTC	CASSLRGYPYEQYF
.	TRBV3-1/TRBV3-2	.	TRBJ2-7	TGTGCCAGCAGCCAAGGCGAGCAGTACTTC	CASSQGEQYF
.	TRBV6-2/TRBV6-3	TRBD1	TRBJ2-7	TGTGCCAGCAGTTGGGCAGGGGGCTACGAGCAGTACTTC	CASSWAGGYEQYF
.	TRBV20-1	.	TRBJ1-2	TGCAGTGCCGATAGCTATGGCTACACCTTC	CSADSYGYTF
.	TRBV6-5	.	TRBJ2-7	TGTGCCAGCAGTATAACAGGGGAGGAGTACTTC	CASSITGEEYF
.	TRBV28	.	TRBJ2-5	TGTGCCAGCATGGGAGAGACCCAGTACTTC	CASMGETQYF
.	TRBV7-2	TRBD2	TRBJ2-7	TGTGCCAGCAGCCCCGGGACTAGCGGGGGTTTCGAGCAGTACTTC	CASSPGTSGGFEQYF
.	TRBV5-6	.	TRBJ1-2	TGTGCCAGCAGCTTGAACCCCCGGGCCCCTAATGGCTACACCTTC	CASSLNPRAPNGYTF
.	TRBV6-2/TRBV6-3	TRBD2	TRBJ2-7	TGTGCCAGCAGTCCGCCGGGACTAGCGTCTCGGCAGTACTTC	CASSPPGLASRQYF
.	TRBV19	TRBD1	TRBJ1-2	TGTGCCAGTAGCCTTACGGACAGGGCCTATGGCTACACCTTC	CASSLTDRAYGYTF
.	TRBV5-4	.	TRBJ1-1	TGTGCCAGCAGCTTGCCGGGGAACACTGAAGCTTTCTTT	CASSLPGNTEAFF
once	TRBV5-1	.	TRBJ1-4	TGCGCCAGCAGCACATCAGGGAGGGCTAATGAAAAACTGTTTTTT	CASSTSGRANEKLFF
.	TRBV12-5	TRBD1	TRBJ2-7	TGTGCTAGTGGTTTGAACAATCAGGGGGACCCCTACGAGCAGTACTTC	CASGLNNQGDPYEQYF
.	TRBV4-3	.	TRBJ1-6	TGCGCCAGCAGCCAAGATCGGACAGTCTATAATTCACCCCTCCACTTT	CASSQDRTVYNSPLHF
.	TRBV30	TRBD1	TRBJ1-1	TGTGCCTGGGGGGAGGGGACAGGAGTCACTGAAGCTTTCTTT	CAWGEGTGVTEAFF
.	TRBV4-3	.	TRBJ2-1	TGCGCCAGCAGCCAAGGCCGTGGGGGGGGCCCTAAGTACAATGAGCAGTTCTTC	CASSQGRGGGPKYNEQFF
.	TRBV5-1	TRBD2	TRBJ2-1	TGCGCCAGCAGCCCGGGGACTAGGGAAAATGAGCAGTTCTTC	CASSPGTRENEQFF
.	TRBV27	TRBD2	TRBJ2-5	TGTGCCAGCAGTCTTCGGACTAGCGGGGAAGAGTACTTC	CASSLRTSGEEYF
.	TRBV5-1	TRBD1	TRBJ1-5	TGCGCCAGCAGCCCCGGGACAGGGTTCAATCAGCCCCAGCATTTT	CASSPGTGFNQPQHF
.	TRBV11-2	TRBD2	TRBJ2-1	TGTGCCAGCAGCACCTTGGGGGGGTACAATGAGCAGTTCTTC	CASSTLGGYNEQFF
.	TRBV30	TRBD1	TRBJ1-5	TGTGCCTGGAGTACCGGGACAGGGGGGTTGAATCAGCCCCAGCATTTT	CAWSTGTGGLNQPQHF
.	TRBV24-1	.	TRBJ2-1	TGTGCCACCAGTGATCCGGGACAAAACAATGAGCAGTTCTTC	CATSDPGQNNEQFF
.	TRBV11-3	.	TRBJ2-2	TGTGCCAGCAGCTCCTACACCGGGGAGCTGTTTTTT	CASSSYTGELFF
.	TRBV30	TRBD2	TRBJ2-3	TGTGCCTGGAGCCCGGGACTAGCGGCATCAGATACGCAGTATTTT	CAWSPGLAASDTQYF
.	TRBV24-1	TRBD2	TRBJ2-5	TGTGCCACCAGTGTAGGGGCGGGGGGAGGTCAAGAGACCCAGTACTTC	CATSVGAGGGQETQYF
.	TRBV4-3	TRBD1	TRBJ2-7	TGCGCCAGCAGCCTCGACCGGGACAGGGTTGTCGAGCAGTACTTC	CASSLDRDRVVEQYF
.	TRBV6-5	.	TRBJ1-2	TGTGCCAGCAGTTTTACAGGATCCAACTATGGCTACACCTTC	CASSFTGSNYGYTF
.	TRBV5-4	.	TRBJ2-5	TGTGCCAGCAGCTTGACTGGCAGAAACCAAGAGACCCAGTACTTC	CASSLTGRNQETQYF
few	TRBV19	.	TRBJ1-2	TGTGCCAGTAGTATACAGGAGCACTATGGCTACACCTTC	CASSIQEHYGYTF
.	TRBV10-3	TRBD2	TRBJ2-3	TGTGCCATCAGGCAGGCTAGCGGGGTCACAGATACGCAGTATTTT	CAIRQASGVTDTQYF
few	TRBV5-1	.	TRBJ2-3	TGCGCCAGCCGAAACAACAGGGACCCCACAGATACGCAGTATTTT	CASRNNRDPTDTQYF
once	TRBV5-1	TRBD1	TRBJ2-5	TGCGCCAGCAGCTTGGGAGGACAGGGGCAAGAGACCCAGTACTTC	CASSLGGQGQETQYF
.	TRBV3-1/TRBV3-2	TRBD1	TRBJ1-2	TGTGCCAGCAGCCAAGGGACAGGGGGCTATGGCTACACCTTC	CASSQGTGGYGYTF
.	TRBV7-2	TRBD1	TRBJ1-3	TGTGCCAGCAGCTGGGACAGGAGCTCTGGAAACACCATATATTTT	CASSWDRSSGNTIYF
.	TRBV5-4	.	TRBJ2-1	TGTGCCAGCAGACCGGGGTACTTGGCCTACAATGAGCAGTTCTTC	CASRPGYLAYNEQFF
.	TRBV6-6	TRBD1	TRBJ2-5	TGTGCCAGCAGTTACTCGAAGGGGGCCGGGGAGACCCAGTACTTC	CASSYSKGAGETQYF
.	TRBV30	.	TRBJ1-6	TGTGCCTGGAGTCTCGCCCTCGGCAGATCCTATAATTCACCCCTCCACTTT	CAWSLALGRSYNSPLHF
.	TRBV6-5	.	TRBJ1-2	TGTGCCAGCATCCCCACCTACAGTACTGGCTACACCTTC	CASIPTYSTGYTF
.	TRBV18	.	TRBJ2-7	TGTGCCAGCTCACAACAGAGGGACGAGCAGTACTTC	CASSQQRDEQYF
.	TRBV6-5	.	TRBJ2-1	TGTGCCAGCACTCGGGACGGCGGGTACAATGAGCAGTTCTTC	CASTRDGGYNEQFF
.	TRBV12-3/TRBV12-4	.	TRBJ1-2	TGTGCCAGCAGTTTCGGGGGGTCTGGCTACACCTTC	CASSFGGSGYTF